This entry lists 27 T cell receptor beta chains sequenced from one sample in a study of blood T cell repertoires in COVID-19. TCRdb keeps only in-frame clones here, not all; method: immunoSEQ multiplex PCR. The sample shows 170,000 or so clones, around 83% of them seen only once. Sequenced material: peripheral blood. The receptors were sampled from a man over 45 with active or convalescent COVID-19.

The chain employs TRBV6-6 and TRBJ2-7, with D tentatively TRBD1 (6 bases). Deletions cut 5 bases from V and 1 base from J, with 12 bases between. The CDR3 consists of 14 residues. In germline, CDR1 is MNHNY, CDR2 SVGAGI (reference sequence). In DNA form, the CDR3 reads TGTGCCAGCAGTCCCGGACAGAATTCCTACGAGCAGTACTTC. This sequence encodes CASSPGQNSYEQYF.

In this sample, this clone turned up a few times. The CDR3 DNA sequence: TGTGCCAGCAGCTTAGTGGGGCAGGGAGGCGGCTACACCTTC. Amino acid sequence: CASSLVGQGGGYTF. The chain recombines TRBV7-2 with TRBJ1-2, with D possibly matching TRBD1 (5 bases). CDR3 length: 14 amino acids. Trimming stripped 1 base from V and 8 bases from J, with 14 bases between. Germline loops: CDR1 SGHTA, CDR2 FQGNSA.

This chain joins TRBV6-5 and TRBJ1-5; D is unresolved. The CDR3 length is 11 residues. From germline, CDR1 is MNHEY and CDR2 SVGAGI. The germline V and J ends were trimmed by 6 bases and 5 bases, with 5 bases remaining between them. The CDR3 protein is CASRRDQPQHF. In DNA form, the CDR3 reads TGTGCCAGCAGACGGGATCAGCCCCAGCATTTT.

The chain recombines TRBV14 with TRBJ2-1; 13 nucleotides match TRBD2. CDR3 length: 16 amino acids. The J segment lost 8 bases and the V segment lost 2 bases, leaving 6 bases of the junction unmatched. The V gene's germline CDR1 is SGHDN and CDR2 FVKESK. As DNA, the CDR3 is TGTGCCAGCAGCCAACGACTAGCGGGAGGATTTTATGAGCAGTTCTTC. Amino acids: CASSQRLAGGFYEQFF.

The J gene is TRBJ2-1, the V gene TRBV29-1; 13 bases fit TRBD2. J lost 2 bases, V lost 4 bases, and 5 bases had no gene match. Germline lookup yields CDR1 SQVTM and CDR2 ANQGSEA. The CDR3 loop spans 16 amino acids. CDR3 protein: CSVVRGTSGTYNEQFF. As DNA, the CDR3 is TGCAGCGTTGTGAGAGGGACTAGCGGGACCTACAATGAGCAGTTCTTC.

This clone was counted only a few times. The chain carries TRBV3-1 (or the pseudogene TRBV3-2) and TRBJ1-6; D is undetermined. The germline gives CDR1 LGHDT, CDR2 YNNKEL (reference sequence). The V gene lost 7 bases and the J gene lost 7 bases, with 11 bases spanning the gap. CDR3 length: 13 residues. The CDR3 loop reads CASNNYQNSPLHF. CDR3 coding DNA: TGTGCCAGCAACAACTACCAAAATTCACCCCTCCACTTT.

V and J are TRBV28 and TRBJ1-2; D gene unclear. The V gene's germline CDR1 is MDHEN and CDR2 SYDVKM. This CDR3 has 11 residues. Trimming pared 5 bases from V and 4 bases from J, leaving 5 bases between. The CDR3: CASSPSYGYTF. The CDR3 DNA reads as TGTGCCAGCAGTCCCTCCTATGGCTACACCTTC.

This chain uses TRBV7-2 with TRBJ2-5; 11 nucleotides agree with TRBD2. This CDR3 contains 19 residues. Germline CDR1 is SGHTA and CDR2 is FQGNSA. Trimming at V came to 3 bases and at J to 2 bases, leaving 14 bases not matched to a gene. The DNA for the CDR3 is TGTGCCAGCAGCTTTCAGACTAGCGGGGCCCTACTAACACAAGAGACCCAGTACTTC. It yields the protein CASSFQTSGALLTQETQYF.

This sequence joins TRBV10-3 and TRBJ2-7, with D possibly being TRBD2 (6 bases). V was trimmed by 11 bases and J by 0 bases, leaving 17 bases between them. Germline V gives CDR1 ENHRY, CDR2 SYGVKD. This CDR3 is 14 amino acids long. Here the CDR3 DNA reads TGTGCCTCCAAACCGGGACTGAGCTCCTACGAGCAGTACTTC. It specifies CASKPGLSSYEQYF.

This chain links TRBV5-4 with TRBJ2-5; 12 bases are a match to TRBD2. Germline lookup yields CDR1 SGHNT and CDR2 YYREEE (reference sequence). With 4 bases clipped from V and 5 bases from J, the junction kept 6 bases outside the gene matches. The CDR3 loop spans 15 amino acids. The CDR3 DNA is TGTGCCAGCAGCCCGACTAGCGGGGGAGGGGAGACCCAGTACTTC. This encodes CASSPTSGGGETQYF.

This rearrangement joins TRBV7-8 to TRBJ2-7; possible D gene TRBD1, 5 bases. This CDR3 spans 11 amino acids. Germline loops: CDR1 SGHVS, CDR2 FQNEAQ. Trimming left V 5 bases short and J 6 bases short, with 8 bases between. The CDR3 spells CASSQGVEQYF. The CDR3 coding sequence is TGTGCCAGCAGCCAAGGGGTCGAGCAGTACTTC.

The chain combines TRBV9 with TRBJ1-5; D not certain. This CDR3 is built from 14 residues. With 0 bases removed from V and 5 bases from J, the gap between germline ends came to 9 bases. Germline V gene sequence: CDR1 SGDLS, CDR2 YYNGEE. Here the CDR3 reads CASSVDVGDQPQHF. CDR3 DNA sequence: TGTGCCAGCAGCGTAGATGTCGGGGATCAGCCCCAGCATTTT.

The V gene is TRBV6-2 or TRBV6-3, the J gene TRBJ1-2; 7 nucleotides line up with TRBD1. Germline trimming cut 2 bases from V and 8 bases from J; bases unmatched to any gene: 8. The CDR3 length is 14 residues. Germline CDR1 MNHEY, CDR2 SVGEGT. The CDR3 spells CASSYPGGFYGYTF. Here the CDR3 DNA reads TGTGCCAGCAGTTACCCAGGGGGATTTTACGGCTACACCTTC.

The V gene is TRBV5-1, the J gene TRBJ1-6, with D possibly being TRBD1 (6 bases). The CDR3 extends over 14 amino acids. The V end lost 4 bases, the J end lost 7 bases, and 12 bases lay between the germline ends. The germline V gene encodes CDR1 SGHRS and CDR2 YFSETQ. The CDR3 DNA reads TGCGCCAGCAGCCTACAGGGTCCGAATTCACCCCTCCACTTT. Its translation: CASSLQGPNSPLHF.

This clone showed up just once. The chain links TRBV7-2 to TRBJ2-7; 9 bases fit TRBD2. V dropped 2 bases and J dropped 7; count of bases not matched to a gene: 15. CDR1 and CDR2 from the germline V gene are SGHTA and FQGNSA. The CDR3 extends over 17 amino acids. CDR3 coding DNA: TGTGCCAGCAGCTTACTTAGCGGGGGCCTTAAGGTAGGGGAGCAGTACTTC. Its translation: CASSLLSGGLKVGEQYF.

The V gene is TRBV29-1, the J gene TRBJ2-7; 9 positions agree with TRBD1. V lost 7 bases to trimming and J lost 1 base; unmatched junction nucleotides: 5. CDR1 SQVTM and CDR2 ANQGSEA come from the germline V gene. The CDR3 runs to 13 residues. In DNA form, the CDR3 reads TGCAGCGCGACAGGGGGTGGATCCTACGAGCAGTACTTC. This codes for CSATGGGSYEQYF.

The rearrangement uses TRBV7-9 and TRBJ1-3, with 7 bases identical to TRBD1. The CDR3 contains 17 residues. Germline V CDR1 and CDR2: SEHNR, FQNEAQ (reference sequence). V shed 5 bases and J 0 bases; nucleotides not matched to a gene: 10. The CDR3 region has the DNA TGTGCCAGCAGCAACCCAACAGGGGCCGCCTCTGGAAACACCATATATTTT. Translating it yields CASSNPTGAASGNTIYF. The whole variable domain, filled in from reference TRBV7-9 and TRBJ1-3, reads DTGVSQNPRHKITKRGQNVTFRCDPISEHNRLYWYRQTLGQGPEFLTYFQNEAQLEKSRLLSDRFSAERPKGSFSTLEIQRTEQGDSAMYLCASSNPTGAASGNTIYFGEGSWLTVV.

The V gene is TRBV24-1, the J gene TRBJ2-1; 8 bases are shared with TRBD2. CDR1 is KGHDR, CDR2 SFDVKD, per germline. CDR3 size: 17 residues. V was clipped by 4 bases and J by 5 bases; unmatched bases: 12. The CDR3 sequence: CATSEPPTRGANNEQFF. The CDR3 DNA is TGTGCCACCAGTGAACCCCCTACGCGGGGGGCAAACAATGAGCAGTTCTTC.

The chain uses TRBV4-3 and TRBJ2-1, with D possibly being TRBD1 (5 bases). Germline loops: CDR1 LGHNA, CDR2 YSLEER. The CDR3 is 15 amino acids. V was cut by 5 bases and J by 2 bases, with 13 bases left in between. The CDR3 DNA reads TGCGCCAGCAGCAGCCCTGGGGCGACCTACAATGAGCAGTTCTTC. It encodes CASSSPGATYNEQFF.

This chain joins TRBV18 and TRBJ1-1; no definite D call. CDR3 length: 13 residues. Germline CDR1 KGHSH, CDR2 LQKENI. V lost 1 base and J lost 4, with 7 bases in between. The CDR3 coding sequence is TGTGCCAGCTCACCACGTGAGAGCACTGAAGCTTTCTTT. Its protein product is CASSPRESTEAFF. The entire variable domain, with the rest obtained from reference TRBV18 and TRBJ1-1, is as follows: NAGVMQNPRHLVRRRGQEARLRCSPMKGHSHVYWYRQLPEEGLKFMVYLQKENIIDESGMPKERFSAEFPKEGPSILRIQQVVRGDSAAYFCASSPRESTEAFFGQGTRLTVV.

The chain joins TRBV24-1 to TRBJ1-2, with D perhaps TRBD1 (5 bases). The CDR3 is 12 residues long. Germline CDR1 KGHDR, CDR2 SFDVKD. Between the trimmed V and J ends, which lost 5 bases and 8 bases, there was a span of 11 bases. In DNA form, the CDR3 reads TGTGCCACCAGTGCAGGGCTCTGGGGCTACACCTTC. Translation gives CATSAGLWGYTF.

The chain combines TRBV5-8 with TRBJ1-6, with a tentative D call TRBD1 (5 bases). V lost 5 bases, J lost 14 bases, and 17 bases lay in between. The germline CDR1 and CDR2 sequences are SGHTS and YDEGEE. The CDR3 spans 13 residues. The DNA for the CDR3 is TGTGCCAGCAGGCGCTCAGGGTCGGAGACCCTCCACTTT. Its protein is CASRRSGSETLHF.

This clone has just one count. The gene calls are TRBV12-3 or TRBV12-4 and TRBJ1-1; D gene uncertain. The V gene lost 6 bases and the J gene lost 11 bases, with 13 bases spanning the gap. This CDR3 region has 11 residues. As DNA, the CDR3 is TGTGCCAGCAGCCTCGGGGATGGGGCTTTCTTT. Encoded protein: CASSLGDGAFF.

This clone came up a few times. This sequence joins TRBV24-1 and TRBJ2-2, with a weak D call TRBD2 (6 bases). Trimming removed 5 bases from V and 6 bases from J, with 9 bases in between. CDR3 size: 13 residues. CDR1 and CDR2 from the germline V gene are KGHDR and SFDVKD. CDR3 sequence: CATSVGGAGELFF. The CDR3 DNA reads TGTGCCACCAGTGTAGGAGGGGCCGGGGAGCTGTTTTTT.

This clone was observed once. V and J are TRBV5-4 and TRBJ1-1, with a possible D match to TRBD1 (6 bases). V was pared by 1 base and J by 4 bases, with 8 bases between. CDR3 length: 13 amino acids. The V gene's germline CDR1 is SGHNT and CDR2 YYREEE (reference sequence). The CDR3 spells CASSLQGPTEAFF. In DNA, the CDR3 is TGTGCCAGCAGCTTGCAGGGGCCCACTGAAGCTTTCTTT.

The chain employs TRBV20-1 and TRBJ2-3, with D possibly being TRBD1 (5 bases). Trimming left V 3 bases short and J 0 bases short, with 13 bases between. The CDR3 sequence is 15 residues long. Germline assignment: CDR1 DFQATT and CDR2 SNEGSKA (reference sequence). The CDR3 protein is CSASKGGQSTDTQYF. The CDR3 coding sequence is TGCAGTGCTAGTAAAGGCGGACAAAGCACAGATACGCAGTATTTT.

Here the CDR3 DNA reads TGTGCCAGTAGTATGGGTGAGGCGGGAGATACGCAGTATTTT. Translating it yields CASSMGEAGDTQYF. V and J are TRBV19 and TRBJ2-3; D is perhaps TRBD2 (5 bases). The CDR3 runs to 14 residues. Germline lookup yields CDR1 LNHDA and CDR2 SQIVND (reference sequence). V lost 3 bases to trimming and J lost 5 bases, with 12 bases between them.